The source of this T cell receptor beta chain is a study of T cells in Graves' hyperthyroidism and ophthalmopathy. At the level of the study: Staff took peripheral blood when the initial diagnosis was made, before any treatment began. Study-wide results and caveats: Researchers report that a 13 V-J model separated ophthalmopathy from stable hyperthyroidism.

This clonotype was seen at least ten times. The antigen is unknown. The investigators amplified TCR beta CDR3 regions from RNA transcripts. First-round RT-PCR targeting the TCR CDR3 was performed with the HTBI primer set. A single record per CDR3 protein comes from TCRdb applying MiXCR to the multiplex PCR reads. The profile shows more than 300,000 distinct CDR3 sequences, less than 20% of them singletons. The TCR was taken from a man aged 18 to 35 with Graves' ophthalmopathy. Sequenced sample: blood.

The CDR3 DNA sequence: TGTGCCAGCCGGGTTAACTATGGCTACACCTTC. Encoded protein: CASRVNYGYTF. V is TRBV12-3 or TRBV12-4 and J is TRBJ1-2; D unresolved. V was pared by 8 bases and J by 1 base, with 5 bases between. This CDR3 has 11 amino acids.